Following are 27 T cell receptor beta chains from one sample sequenced in a study of cytomegalovirus exposure and HLA in healthy donors. The PCR used 60 Vbeta and 13 Jbeta primers. Clones were read by immunoSEQ multiplex PCR, and TCRdb kept only the in-frame ones, dropping some. Seen here are roughly 130,000 clones, approximately 70% observed once, and the top ten hold 1.5% to 1.9%. Sequenced sample: PBMCs. Receptors originate from a man aged 18 to 35 in good health and CMV-seronegative.

This clone was found a few times. J is TRBJ2-3 and V is TRBV5-1; weak D call: TRBD2 (5 bases). The CDR3 has 14 amino acids. CDR1 is SGHRS and CDR2 is YFSETQ in the germline V gene. The V and J ends lost 0 bases and 4 bases respectively, with 9 bases between them. CDR3 nucleotide sequence: TGCGCCAGCAGCTTGGCGCCGGAGGCAGATACGCAGTATTTT. It codes for CASSLAPEADTQYF.

The rearrangement links TRBV2 to TRBJ2-3, with TRBD2 matching over 7 bases. The CDR3 consists of 15 residues. Germline assignment: CDR1 SNHLY and CDR2 FYNNEI. The J segment lost 1 base and the V segment lost 5 bases, leaving 6 bases of the junction unmatched. The CDR3 protein is CASSTGTIGTDTQYF. In DNA form, the CDR3 reads TGTGCCAGCAGTACCGGGACTATAGGCACAGATACGCAGTATTTT.

This chain links TRBV27 with TRBJ1-2; weak D call: TRBD1 (5 bases). CDR3 length: 13 amino acids. Germline V CDR1 and CDR2: MNHEY, SMNVEV (reference sequence). Between the trimmed V and J ends, which lost 9 bases and 8 bases, there was a span of 19 bases. The CDR3 DNA follows: TGTGCCAGTCGGGAGGGGCCTGGTTCGGGCTACACCTTC. It specifies CASREGPGSGYTF.

The chain recombines TRBV7-2 with TRBJ2-1; 13 bases are a match to TRBD2. The CDR3 covers 16 residues. The germline CDR1 and CDR2 sequences are SGHTA and FQGNSA. Germline trimming cut 2 bases from V and 8 bases from J; bases unmatched to any gene: 6. Written as DNA, the CDR3 is TGTGCCAGCAGCTTATCCGGGACTAGCGGGAAGTATGAGCAGTTCTTC. Translation gives CASSLSGTSGKYEQFF.

This clone was counted a single time. The chain combines TRBV29-1 with TRBJ2-5, with D possibly TRBD1 on 5 matching bases. The germline V gene encodes CDR1 SQVTM and CDR2 ANQGSEA. V was pared by 8 bases and J by 2 bases, with 18 bases between. The CDR3 has 14 residues. The CDR3, as DNA: TGCAGCATAGGGGATCCAGGGCGACAAGAGACCCAGTACTTC. Its translation is CSIGDPGRQETQYF.

The V and J genes are TRBV7-2 and TRBJ2-7; the match to TRBD1 covers 7 bases. This CDR3 is built from 16 residues. Looked up from germline, CDR1 is SGHTA and CDR2 is FQGNSA. Trimming cost V 5 bases and J 1 base; bases outside gene matches: 11. This chain's CDR3 is CASSNRQGRRSYEQYF. The CDR3 nucleotides are TGTGCCAGCAGCAACCGACAGGGAAGGCGGTCCTACGAGCAGTACTTC.

The chain recombines TRBV18 with TRBJ2-7; 9 nucleotides agree with TRBD1. This CDR3 has 16 residues. With V trimmed by 6 bases and J by 3 bases, 12 bases remained unmatched. From germline, CDR1 is KGHSH and CDR2 LQKENI. CDR3 amino acids: CASSQDPGTGLYEQYF. In DNA, the CDR3 is TGTGCCAGCTCGCAGGACCCCGGGACAGGGCTCTACGAGCAGTACTTC.

J is TRBJ2-5 and V is TRBV5-1; 8 bases are shared with TRBD2. The end of the DNA is better explained by TRBJ2-7, so the J call may be wrong. The CDR3 covers 14 residues. CDR1 and CDR2 from the germline V gene are SGHRS and YFSETQ. CDR3 DNA: TGCGCCAGCAGCTGGACGGGGGGGCTAAACGAGCAGTACTTC. Translating gives CASSWTGGLNEQYF.

V and J are TRBV29-1 and TRBJ2-7; TRBD1 aligns across 11 bases. Per germline, CDR1 SQVTM and CDR2 ANQGSEA. This CDR3 comprises 13 residues. V shed 7 bases, J shed 6 bases, and the junction held 8 bases outside the gene matches. CDR3 bases: TGCAGCGCCTCAGGACAGGGGGCCTGCGAGCAGTACTTC. Amino acid sequence: CSASGQGACEQYF.

This clone was detected once. The V and J genes are TRBV6-6 and TRBJ1-5, with D possibly being TRBD1 (5 bases). V was clipped by 10 bases and J by 4 bases, with 8 bases between them. Germline V CDR1 and CDR2: MNHNY, SVGAGI (reference sequence). The CDR3 covers 11 residues. CDR3 sequence (DNA): TGTGCCACCCGGGGGAATCAGCCCCAGCATTTT. It translates to CATRGNQPQHF.

This clone was counted a few times. The chain joins TRBV4-1 to TRBJ2-7, with 9 bases lining up with TRBD1. V was clipped by 5 bases and J by 3 bases; unmatched bases: 5. The CDR3 totals 14 residues. Per germline, CDR1 MGHRA and CDR2 YSYEKL. For the CDR3, the DNA is TGCGCCAGCAGCAACCCGGGACAGGGCTACGAGCAGTACTTC. Residues: CASSNPGQGYEQYF.

Only one count was recorded for this clone. The chain recombines TRBV19 with TRBJ2-7; D possibly corresponds to TRBD1 (7 bases). Trimming removed 3 bases from V and 4 bases from J, with 10 bases in between. The V gene's germline CDR1 is LNHDA and CDR2 SQIVND (reference sequence). The CDR3 loop spans 13 amino acids. The CDR3 sequence is CASSIQGGYEQYF. CDR3 nucleotides: TGTGCCAGTAGTATCCAGGGGGGTTACGAGCAGTACTTC.

The rearrangement joins TRBV9 to TRBJ2-7; D perhaps matches TRBD1 (5 bases). The CDR3 sequence is 14 residues long. The germline V gene has CDR1 SGDLS and CDR2 YYNGEE. The germline V and J ends were trimmed by 0 bases and 2 bases, with 9 bases remaining between them. The CDR3 bases are TGTGCCAGCAGCGTAGCAGGGTTGGCCTACGAGCAGTACTTC. Its protein product is CASSVAGLAYEQYF.

This sequence joins TRBV5-4 and TRBJ2-5, with 7 nucleotides matching TRBD1. The CDR3 contains 14 residues. In germline, CDR1 is SGHNT, CDR2 YYREEE (reference sequence). Germline trimming cut 3 bases from V and 1 base from J; bases unmatched to any gene: 3. In nucleotides, the CDR3 is TGTGCCAGCAGCTCTCGGGACAGCCAAGAGACCCAGTACTTC. Protein sequence: CASSSRDSQETQYF.

The chain has TRBV9 and TRBJ1-4, with D uncertain. In germline, CDR1 is SGDLS, CDR2 YYNGEE. The germline V and J ends were trimmed by 7 bases and 5 bases, with 12 bases remaining between them. The CDR3 covers 13 residues. Written as DNA, the CDR3 is TGTGCCAGCGGCGGAGCCCCGAATGAAAAACTGTTTTTT. It codes for CASGGAPNEKLFF.

CDR3 sequence reads: CASSKRTGREQYF. In nucleotides, the CDR3 is TGTGCCAGCAGTAAAAGGACAGGGCGTGAGCAGTACTTC. The rearrangement links TRBV27 to TRBJ2-7, with TRBD1 matching over 8 bases. The V segment lost 5 bases and the J segment 7 bases; nucleotides outside the gene matches: 7. The CDR3 runs to 13 residues. The germline CDR1 and CDR2 sequences are MNHEY and SMNVEV (reference sequence).

The rearrangement links TRBV29-1 to TRBJ2-5; 9 positions match TRBD1. The ends lost 6 bases at V and 7 bases at J; junction bases unmatched: 12. Per germline, CDR1 SQVTM and CDR2 ANQGSEA. CDR3 size: 14 residues. The CDR3 reads CSVAPGQGRGTQYF. The CDR3 DNA reads TGCAGCGTGGCCCCGGGACAGGGACGGGGGACCCAGTACTTC.

The chain recombines TRBV15 with TRBJ2-1; D uncertain. With 0 bases removed from V and 0 bases from J, the gap between germline ends came to 6 bases. The V gene's germline CDR1 is LNHNV and CDR2 YYDKDF (reference sequence). The CDR3 loop spans 15 amino acids. CDR3 nucleotide sequence: TGTGCCACCAGCAGAGAGCGGAGCTCCTACAATGAGCAGTTCTTC. This translates into CATSRERSSYNEQFF.

The chain couples TRBV28 to TRBJ2-5; 9 bases agree with TRBD2. J gave up 4 bases and V 4 bases, and 4 bases lay outside the gene matches. Germline CDR1 reads MDHEN; CDR2 reads SYDVKM. CDR3 length: 14 residues. The CDR3 DNA is TGTGCCAGCAGTTCCGAGACTAGCGGAGAGACCCAGTACTTC. Translating it yields CASSSETSGETQYF.

This clone was detected only a few times. The chain is built from TRBV23-1 and TRBJ1-5; D might be TRBD1 (5 bases). TRBV23-1 is noted as an ORF with a role that remains uncertain. The CDR3 runs 14 residues. V was cut by 5 bases and J by 4 bases, with 12 bases left in between. CDR3 protein: CASSVGRQNQPQHF. In DNA, the CDR3 is TGCGCCAGCAGTGTTGGCAGACAGAATCAGCCCCAGCATTTT.

The chain combines TRBV29-1 with TRBJ2-2, with 8 bases that match TRBD2. J gave up 3 bases and V 5 bases, and 5 bases lay outside the gene matches. CDR3 length: 14 amino acids. Germline lookup yields CDR1 SQVTM and CDR2 ANQGSEA. Here the CDR3 reads CSVKRGRDTGELFF. CDR3 sequence (DNA): TGCAGCGTTAAGCGGGGGCGGGACACCGGGGAGCTGTTTTTT.

V and J are TRBV10-3 and TRBJ2-1, with D uncertain. V lost 8 bases and J lost 0, with 17 bases in between. The CDR3 runs 16 residues. CDR1 ENHRY and CDR2 SYGVKD come from the germline V gene. The CDR3 spells CAILRDTGNSYNEQFF. The CDR3 nucleotides read TGTGCCATCCTAAGAGACACCGGCAACTCCTACAATGAGCAGTTCTTC.

The genes are TRBV30 and TRBJ1-6; D unclear. The germline gives CDR1 GTSNPN, CDR2 SVGIG (reference sequence). CDR3 length equals 15 residues. V dropped 0 bases and J dropped 7 bases, with 13 bases sitting between them. The CDR3 is CAWSVQTSRNSPLHF. CDR3 in DNA: TGTGCCTGGAGTGTACAGACATCTCGAAATTCACCCCTCCACTTT.

V is TRBV29-1 and J is TRBJ1-5, with TRBD1 as a possible D gene (6 bases). The CDR3 loop spans 13 amino acids. Germline V lookup: CDR1 SQVTM, CDR2 ANQGSEA. V was cut by 5 bases and J by 7 bases, with 15 bases left in between. CDR3 nucleotides: TGCAGCGTTCTAACAGGGTCTCAACAGCCCCAGCATTTT. Its protein product is CSVLTGSQQPQHF.

The genes are TRBV29-1 and TRBJ1-4; D not certain. Trimming took off 4 bases at V and 0 bases at J, with 9 bases between the two ends. The CDR3 loop spans 14 amino acids. Germline V gives CDR1 SQVTM, CDR2 ANQGSEA. This CDR3 reads CSVAYTATNEKLFF. The CDR3 DNA reads TGCAGCGTTGCGTATACAGCAACTAATGAAAAACTGTTTTTT.

In its sample, this clone ranks as medium-sized. This chain links TRBV6-1 with TRBJ2-1, with TRBD1 matching over 7 bases. CDR3 length: 14 residues. Trimming removed 0 bases from V and 4 bases from J; junction bases left unmatched: 0. CDR1 is MNHNS, CDR2 SASEGT, per germline. As DNA, the CDR3 is TGTGCCAGCAGTGAAGCGACAGGGTACAATGAGCAGTTCTTC. This translates into CASSEATGYNEQFF.

This rearrangement joins TRBV10-1 to TRBJ2-3; D not certain. The V gene lost 5 bases and the J gene lost 6 bases, with 9 bases spanning the gap. The CDR3 runs 12 residues. CDR1 and CDR2 from the germline V gene are WNHNN and SYGVQD (reference sequence). This CDR3 is CASSPLGDTQYF. The DNA of the CDR3 is TGCGCCAGCAGTCCCCTCGGGGATACGCAGTATTTT.